The clone carrying this T cell receptor beta chain has a count of ten or more. Antigen: not known. The data originate from a study of T-cell reconstitution after alpha-beta-depleted transplantation in children. TCRbeta library preparation incorporated unique molecular identifiers. Each CDR3 protein is one row after TCRdb ran MiXCR on the PCR reads. The table shows under 750,000 distinct CDR3 sequences, with roughly 23% occurring only once. Study-wide results and limits: After transplant, at about two months, alpha-beta T cells were reportedly derived from several hundred expanded graft clones. Newly produced T cells mostly provided counts and TCRbeta diversity after one year, as hyperexpanded clones declined. TCRbeta diversity was high at day 60 in some patients (a result of surviving recipient T cells and thymic progenitors).

Germline V gene data show CDR1 as MNHNS and CDR2 as SASEGT. This CDR3 has 17 amino acids. V lost 7 bases and J 3 bases, leaving 24 bases between the germline ends. This chain joins TRBV6-1 and TRBJ2-5, with TRBD1 as a possible D gene (7 bases). The source material was PBMCs, mostly from graft donor cells, sampled 360 days after TCRalphabeta/CD19-depleted stem cell transplant. The sequence was collected from a boy under three years old who had a stem cell transplant for acute myeloid leukemia, so the T cells may come from the graft donor. In nucleotides, the CDR3 is TGTGCCAGCAACGACGGGGGCGACAGGGACCTAGAAGAGACCCAGTACTTC. This encodes CASNDGGDRDLEETQYF.